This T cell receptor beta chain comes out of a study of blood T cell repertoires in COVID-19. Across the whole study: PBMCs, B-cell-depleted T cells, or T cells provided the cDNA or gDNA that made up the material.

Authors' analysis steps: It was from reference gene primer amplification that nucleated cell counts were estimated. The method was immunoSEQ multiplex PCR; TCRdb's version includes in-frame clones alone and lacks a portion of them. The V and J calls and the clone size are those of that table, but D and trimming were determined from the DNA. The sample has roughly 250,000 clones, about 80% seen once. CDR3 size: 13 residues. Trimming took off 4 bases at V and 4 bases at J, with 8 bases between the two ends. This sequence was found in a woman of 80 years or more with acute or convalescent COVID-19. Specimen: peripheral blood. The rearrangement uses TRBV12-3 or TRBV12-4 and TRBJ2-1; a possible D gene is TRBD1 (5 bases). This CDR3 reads CASSYYRYNEQFF. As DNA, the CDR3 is TGTGCCAGCAGTTACTACAGGTACAATGAGCAGTTCTTC.